What follows are 25 T cell receptor beta chains derived from one specimen sequenced in a study of blood T cell repertoires in COVID-19. Assay: immunoSEQ multiplex PCR; the TCRdb copy retains only in-frame clones and omits some. This sample carries about 280,000 clones, around 93% of them seen once, and the ten largest clones take approximately 2.7%. Sequencing input: PBMCs or T cells enriched from blood (not recorded which). These receptors all come from a man between 40 and 49 years old who had been exposed to COVID-19.

The chain joins TRBV21-1 to TRBJ2-7; the table's D call TRBD2 went unverified against the DNA. TRBV21-1 is marked as a pseudogene. The CDR3 runs 17 residues. CDR3 in amino acids: CASSKEFLAGANYEQYF. CDR3 bases: TGTGCCAGCAGCAAAGAGTTCCTAGCGGGCGCTAACTACGAGCAGTACTTC.

V usage is TRBV10-2 and J usage is TRBJ1-1; D may be TRBD1 (5 bases). In germline, CDR1 is WSHSY, CDR2 SAAADI. The CDR3 spans 14 residues. Trimming removed 6 bases from V and 1 base from J, with 12 bases in between. The chain's CDR3 is CASRRSRANTEAFF. CDR3 coding DNA: TGCGCCAGCAGGCGGAGCAGGGCGAACACTGAAGCTTTCTTT.

The gene calls are TRBV19 and TRBJ1-4, with a tentative D call TRBD1 (5 bases). CDR3 size: 16 residues. Germline V gene data show CDR1 as LNHDA and CDR2 as SQIVND (reference sequence). V was trimmed by 5 bases and J by 6 bases, leaving 19 bases between them. CDR3 sequence reads: CASSAYLREIDEKLFF. In DNA, the CDR3 is TGTGCCAGTAGTGCCTACCTCAGGGAAATAGATGAAAAACTGTTTTTT. Drawing the rest from reference TRBV19 and TRBJ1-4, the complete variable domain is DGGITQSPKYLFRKEGQNVTLSCEQNLNHDAMYWYRQDPGQGLRLIYYSQIVNDFQKGDIAEGYSVSREKKESFPLTVTSAQKNPTAFYLCASSAYLREIDEKLFFGSGTQLSVL.

V and J are TRBV4-1 and TRBJ2-5; 10 bases are a match to TRBD2. J lost 3 bases, V lost 4 bases, and 5 bases had no gene match. Germline V CDR1 and CDR2: MGHRA, YSYEKL. The CDR3 is 15 amino acids. CDR3: CASSRTLAGEETQYF. The CDR3 bases are TGCGCCAGCAGCCGGACGCTAGCGGGGGAAGAGACCCAGTACTTC.

This chain joins TRBV5-1 and TRBJ1-1; TRBD1 matches at 8 bases. The CDR3 has 14 residues. J was trimmed by 5 bases and V by 4 bases; bases with no gene match: 7. Per the germline V gene, CDR1 is SGHRS and CDR2 is YFSETQ. The CDR3 sequence is CASSRDRGGTEAFF. The CDR3 region has the DNA TGCGCCAGCAGCCGAGACAGGGGAGGGACTGAAGCTTTCTTT.

The rearrangement links TRBV19 to TRBJ1-2; 7 bases map to TRBD1. This CDR3 has 18 amino acids. Germline V CDR1 and CDR2: LNHDA, SQIVND (reference sequence). The V segment lost 3 bases and the J segment 4 bases; nucleotides outside the gene matches: 17. In DNA, the CDR3 is TGTGCCAGTAGTATTGACGACAGGGCAGTCACCCATTCCTATGGCTACACCTTC. It translates to CASSIDDRAVTHSYGYTF.

This clone was picked up one time. The CDR3 DNA reads as TGTGCCAGCTCGGCCGGGACAGTGAACACTGAAGCTTTCTTT. This sequence encodes CASSAGTVNTEAFF. This chain connects TRBV18 to TRBJ1-1; TRBD1 agrees at 7 bases. This CDR3 is built from 14 residues. Germline V gives CDR1 KGHSH, CDR2 LQKENI. With 6 bases clipped from V and 0 bases from J, the junction kept 4 bases outside the gene matches.

The V gene is TRBV3-1 (or the pseudogene TRBV3-2), the J gene TRBJ2-7; TRBD1 aligns across 8 bases. The length of the CDR3 is 13 residues. With V trimmed by 5 bases and J by 3 bases, 3 bases remained unmatched. Germline CDR1 and CDR2: LGHDT and YNNKEL (reference sequence). The CDR3 loop is CASSYDRGYEQYF. DNA of the CDR3: TGTGCCAGCAGCTACGACAGGGGCTACGAGCAGTACTTC.

This clone was seen a single time. The genes are TRBV5-6 and TRBJ1-3, with D unresolved. V was shortened by 4 bases and J by 0 bases, with 11 bases between the two germline ends. CDR3 size: 15 residues. Germline assignment: CDR1 SGHDT and CDR2 YYEEEE. The CDR3 sequence is CASSQLLSSGNTIYF. The CDR3 DNA reads as TGTGCCAGCAGCCAATTGTTGAGCTCTGGAAACACCATATATTTT.

V gene TRBV27 combines with J gene TRBJ2-7, with D perhaps matching TRBD2 (6 bases). Trimming left V 1 base short and J 3 bases short, with 7 bases between. CDR1 and CDR2 from the germline V gene are MNHEY and SMNVEV (reference sequence). The CDR3 length is 13 residues. The CDR3 loop is CASSLYGGYEQYF. DNA of the CDR3: TGTGCCAGCAGTTTATACGGGGGCTACGAGCAGTACTTC.

The genes are TRBV7-6 and TRBJ1-1; 8 nucleotides align to TRBD1. J lost 2 bases, V lost 2 bases, and 4 bases had no gene match. Germline V gene lookup returns CDR1 SGHVS and CDR2 FNYEAQ. The CDR3 extends over 15 amino acids. CDR3 nucleotide sequence: TGTGCCAGCAGCTTAAGGACAGGGCTAAACACTGAAGCTTTCTTT. Protein product: CASSLRTGLNTEAFF.

The sample holds one count of this clone. The genes are TRBV4-2 and TRBJ2-3, with 11 bases matching TRBD2. This CDR3 spans 20 amino acids. J gave up 5 bases and V 0 bases, and 16 bases lay outside the gene matches. Germline CDR1 reads LGHNA; CDR2 reads YNFKEQ. The CDR3 DNA reads TGTGCCAGCAGCCAAGAGTTTATAGCGGGAGGGCCACCCTATAAAGATACGCAGTATTTT. This translates into CASSQEFIAGGPPYKDTQYF.

This sequence joins TRBV11-2 and TRBJ1-2, with D hard to call. V lost 0 bases and J 4 bases, leaving 9 bases between the germline ends. CDR1 SGHAT and CDR2 FQNNGV come from the germline V gene. The CDR3 covers 14 residues. In nucleotides, the CDR3 is TGTGCCAGCAGCTTAGAGGTTGGCGGCTATGGCTACACCTTC. Translating it yields CASSLEVGGYGYTF.

With respect to this clone: The sample has other DNA sequences that encode this CDR3 too. The chain couples TRBV5-1 to TRBJ2-7; possibly TRBD2 for D (5 bases). Between the trimmed V and J ends, which lost 0 bases and 6 bases, there was a span of 10 bases. The CDR3 sequence is 13 residues long. Germline V gene sequence: CDR1 SGHRS, CDR2 YFSETQ. The CDR3 DNA reads TGCGCCAGCAGCTTGGCGGGAAGGTCCGAGCAGTACTTC. This codes for CASSLAGRSEQYF.

This chain uses TRBV18 with TRBJ2-5, with TRBD1 as a possible D gene (6 bases). The CDR3 is 15 amino acids. Between the trimmed V and J ends, which lost 3 bases and 1 base, there was a span of 12 bases. Germline V CDR1 and CDR2: KGHSH, LQKENI. The CDR3 loop is CASSPIGGPQETQYF. The CDR3 DNA reads TGTGCCAGCTCACCGATAGGGGGTCCCCAAGAGACCCAGTACTTC.

The chain carries TRBV12-3 or TRBV12-4 and TRBJ2-5; a possible D gene is TRBD2 (5 bases). The V end was cut by 5 bases, the J end by 6 bases, with 10 bases between. CDR3 length equals 12 residues. This chain's CDR3 is CASSRTGKTQYF. The CDR3 coding sequence is TGTGCCAGCAGTCGGACTGGGAAGACCCAGTACTTC.

The rearrangement links TRBV27 to TRBJ1-5; 7 nucleotides match TRBD1. CDR1 is MNHEY and CDR2 is SMNVEV in the germline V gene (reference sequence). V shed 9 bases, J shed 2 bases, and the junction held 7 bases outside the gene matches. There are 14 residues in the CDR3. The DNA for the CDR3 is TGTGCCAGTTCGGAGGGGGCAGGCAATCAGCCCCAGCATTTT. Its translation is CASSEGAGNQPQHF.

J is TRBJ1-1 and V is TRBV9, with a possible D match to TRBD1 (5 bases). CDR3 length equals 15 residues. Germline lookup yields CDR1 SGDLS and CDR2 YYNGEE. V dropped 0 bases and J dropped 1 base, with 10 bases sitting between them. CDR3: CASSVDGHTNTEAFF. DNA of the CDR3: TGTGCCAGCAGCGTAGACGGACATACGAACACTGAAGCTTTCTTT.

This chain connects TRBV28 to TRBJ1-5; D may be TRBD1 (6 bases). The CDR3 consists of 14 residues. V was trimmed by 10 bases and J by 3 bases, leaving 16 bases between them. Germline V lookup: CDR1 MDHEN, CDR2 SYDVKM. CDR3 DNA sequence: TGTGCCACTCTGGGGGCGGCGTTCAATCAGCCCCAGCATTTT. Protein product: CATLGAAFNQPQHF.

The chain links TRBV28 to TRBJ1-1; D gene ambiguous. The length of the CDR3 is 11 residues. In germline, CDR1 is MDHEN, CDR2 SYDVKM. V was pared by 10 bases and J by 1 base, with 7 bases between. The CDR3 loop is CATGENTEAFF. The CDR3 DNA sequence: TGTGCCACCGGGGAGAACACTGAAGCTTTCTTT.

The CDR3 here is CASSVEGVSSYNEQFF. CDR3 DNA sequence: TGTGCCAGCAGCGTAGAAGGGGTTAGCTCCTACAATGAGCAGTTCTTC. V usage is TRBV9 and J usage is TRBJ2-1; possible D gene TRBD1, 5 bases. Germline CDR1 is SGDLS and CDR2 is YYNGEE. This CDR3 comprises 16 residues. V was trimmed by 0 bases and J by 0 bases, leaving 10 bases between them. The full variable domain, rest sourced from reference TRBV9 and TRBJ2-1, is DSGVTQTPKHLITATGQRVTLRCSPRSGDLSVYWYQQSLDQGLQFLIQYYNGEERAKGNILERFSAQQFPDLHSELNLSSLELGDSALYFCASSVEGVSSYNEQFFGPGTRLTVL.

The chain is built from TRBV12-3 or TRBV12-4 and TRBJ2-7; maybe TRBD1 (6 bases). There are 13 residues in the CDR3. Between the trimmed V and J ends, which lost 4 bases and 3 bases, there was a span of 10 bases. CDR3 nucleotide sequence: TGTGCCAGCAGTTCGGGACACGGCTACGAGCAGTACTTC. It is translated as CASSSGHGYEQYF.

This chain connects TRBV30 to TRBJ2-3, with a possible D match to TRBD1 (6 bases). V was cut by 4 bases and J by 6 bases, with 8 bases left in between. Germline assignment: CDR1 GTSNPN and CDR2 SVGIG (reference sequence). This CDR3 has 11 amino acids. The CDR3 sequence: CAWNRVDTQYF. DNA for the CDR3: TGTGCCTGGAACAGGGTTGATACGCAGTATTTT. Complete variable domain (other parts from reference TRBV30 and TRBJ2-3): SQTIHQWPATLVQPVGSPLSLECTVEGTSNPNLYWYRQAAGRGLQLLFYSVGIGQISSEVPQNLSASRPQDRQFILSSKKLLLSDSGFYLCAWNRVDTQYFGPGTRLTVL.

The V gene is TRBV6-5, the J gene TRBJ2-1; 12 bases match TRBD2. Germline V lookup: CDR1 MNHEY, CDR2 SVGAGI. Trimming at V came to 6 bases and at J to 8 bases, leaving 8 bases not matched to a gene. The CDR3 length is 15 residues. This CDR3 reads CASRPTSGSNYEQFF. DNA for the CDR3: TGTGCCAGCAGGCCGACTAGCGGGAGTAACTATGAGCAGTTCTTC.

There are a few counts of this clone. V and J are TRBV15 and TRBJ1-1, with TRBD1 identical over 7 bases. This CDR3 has 13 residues. Looked up from germline, CDR1 is LNHNV and CDR2 is YYDKDF (reference sequence). The V and J ends lost 6 bases and 3 bases, in that order; junction bases with no gene match: 4. The CDR3 DNA sequence: TGTGCCACCAGAACAGGGGAGGACACTGAAGCTTTCTTT. Residues: CATRTGEDTEAFF.